The 32 T cell receptor beta chains presented below share a single source sample, sequenced in a study of graft-versus-host responses after intestinal transplantation. Which antigens these TCRs recognize remains unknown. The table came from immunoSEQ multiplex PCR; TCRdb's copy has only in-frame clones and leaves some out. The sample includes tens of thousands of clones, 75% to 95% seen only once; the top ten take over 0.4%. The source material was unstimulated CD8+ T cells sorted from spleen or lymph node cells, sampled before intestinal transplant. The receptors stem from a human donor who received an intestinal transplant.

The chain employs TRBV19 and TRBJ2-1; 7 nucleotides align to TRBD2. Germline CDR1 is LNHDA and CDR2 is SQIVND (reference sequence). V shed 4 bases and J 6 bases; nucleotides not matched to a gene: 3. The CDR3 is 13 residues long. CDR3 nucleotides: TGTGCCAGTAGTAGTGGCGGGAGCAATGAGCAGTTCTTC. Translation: CASSSGGSNEQFF. Filled out from reference TRBV19 and TRBJ2-1, the complete variable domain reads DGGITQSPKYLFRKEGQNVTLSCEQNLNHDAMYWYRQDPGQGLRLIYYSQIVNDFQKGDIAEGYSVSREKKESFPLTVTSAQKNPTAFYLCASSSGGSNEQFFGPGTRLTVL.

This chain uses TRBV7-9 with TRBJ1-6; possibly TRBD1 for D (5 bases). Germline V lookup: CDR1 SEHNR, CDR2 FQNEAQ (reference sequence). This CDR3 spans 15 amino acids. Trimming left V 5 bases short and J 6 bases short, with 14 bases between. The CDR3 sequence: CASSAIGGGNSPLHF. The DNA for the CDR3 is TGTGCCAGCAGCGCCATCGGGGGGGGTAATTCACCCCTCCACTTT.

The chain is built from TRBV6-5 and TRBJ1-2, with a weak D call TRBD1 (5 bases). Per germline, CDR1 MNHEY and CDR2 SVGAGI. The CDR3 covers 13 residues. The V gene lost 2 bases and the J gene lost 6 bases, with 10 bases spanning the gap. CDR3 bases: TGTGCCAGCAGTTACCATGGGGCTGATGGCTACACCTTC. Translating it yields CASSYHGADGYTF.

V is TRBV12-2 and J is TRBJ1-1; TRBD1 was called by the table and not checked on the DNA. TRBV12-2 is an annotated pseudogene. The CDR3 covers 17 residues. CDR3 sequence reads: CASRLVSDRAMNTEAFF. CDR3 nucleotide sequence: TGTGCAAGTCGCTTAGTGTCGGACAGGGCGATGAACACTGAAGCTTTCTTT.

This clone was recorded a few times. The chain recombines TRBV9 with TRBJ1-2; a possible D gene is TRBD1 (5 bases). Trimming removed 0 bases from V and 8 bases from J, with 11 bases in between. The CDR3 runs to 13 residues. The germline gives CDR1 SGDLS, CDR2 YYNGEE. The CDR3 DNA reads as TGTGCCAGCAGCGTAGCAGGGTCTGGGGGCTACACCTTC. It specifies CASSVAGSGGYTF.

The chain joins TRBV30 to TRBJ2-1; unclear D gene. The germline V and J ends were trimmed by 7 bases and 8 bases, with 12 bases remaining between them. The germline V gene encodes CDR1 GTSNPN and CDR2 SVGIG (reference sequence). This CDR3 is 11 amino acids long. Here the CDR3 reads CAYSAPDEQFF. The CDR3 bases are TGTGCCTACTCCGCTCCGGATGAGCAGTTCTTC. The whole variable domain, filled in from reference TRBV30 and TRBJ2-1, reads SQTIHQWPATLVQPVGSPLSLECTVEGTSNPNLYWYRQAAGRGLQLLFYSVGIGQISSEVPQNLSASRPQDRQFILSSKKLLLSDSGFYLCAYSAPDEQFFGPGTRLTVL.

This chain uses TRBV19 with TRBJ2-1; D call uncertain. The V end was cut by 3 bases, the J end by 0 bases, with 3 bases between. This CDR3 comprises 13 residues. Germline CDR1 reads LNHDA; CDR2 reads SQIVND (reference sequence). The CDR3 DNA sequence: TGTGCCAGTAGTATGTACTCCTACAATGAGCAGTTCTTC. Encoded protein: CASSMYSYNEQFF. Filled out from reference TRBV19 and TRBJ2-1, the complete variable domain reads DGGITQSPKYLFRKEGQNVTLSCEQNLNHDAMYWYRQDPGQGLRLIYYSQIVNDFQKGDIAEGYSVSREKKESFPLTVTSAQKNPTAFYLCASSMYSYNEQFFGPGTRLTVL.

The rearrangement joins TRBV27 to TRBJ2-7, with 12 bases lining up with TRBD2. From germline, CDR1 is MNHEY and CDR2 SMNVEV (reference sequence). The J segment lost 3 bases and the V segment lost 5 bases, leaving 5 bases of the junction unmatched. CDR3 length equals 15 residues. CDR3: CASSMGLAGFYEQYF. CDR3 DNA: TGTGCCAGCAGTATGGGACTAGCGGGTTTCTACGAGCAGTACTTC.

The rearrangement uses TRBV7-8 and TRBJ2-6, with 8 nucleotides matching TRBD2. The CDR3 totals 17 residues. Germline assignment: CDR1 SGHVS and CDR2 FQNEAQ. Germline trimming cut 5 bases from V and 4 bases from J; bases unmatched to any gene: 10. The CDR3 is CASSPAGATRGANVLTF. CDR3 nucleotide sequence: TGTGCCAGCAGCCCAGCGGGGGCAACACGAGGGGCCAACGTCCTGACTTTC.

The CDR3 protein is CASSLGGTGRSYTF. CDR3 sequence (DNA): TGTGCCAGCAGCTTAGGTGGGACAGGGAGGAGCTACACCTTC. The gene calls are TRBV11-1 and TRBJ1-2; 9 nucleotides match TRBD1. V dropped 1 base and J dropped 9; count of bases not matched to a gene: 6. Germline CDR1 and CDR2: SGHAT and FQDESV (reference sequence). The CDR3 has 14 amino acids.

The rearrangement uses TRBV4-1 and TRBJ2-1; 7 bases line up with TRBD2. Germline V gene sequence: CDR1 MGHRA, CDR2 YSYEKL. The CDR3 is 17 amino acids. The ends lost 0 bases at V and 5 bases at J; junction bases unmatched: 10. The CDR3 nucleotides read TGCGCCAGCAGCCAAGAATGGGCGGGAGTCACGAACAATGAGCAGTTCTTC. Amino acid sequence: CASSQEWAGVTNNEQFF.

The CDR3 nucleotides read TGTGCCAGCAGCGTAGGGACAGCCTACGAGCAGTACTTC. It translates to CASSVGTAYEQYF. The chain links TRBV9 to TRBJ2-7, with D possibly matching TRBD1 (6 bases). CDR1 is SGDLS and CDR2 is YYNGEE in the germline V gene. Trimming removed 0 bases at V and 2 bases at J, with 6 bases between. The CDR3 runs to 13 residues.

The rearrangement uses TRBV2 and TRBJ2-2, with 13 bases fitting TRBD2. The CDR3 runs to 18 residues. The J segment lost 1 base and the V segment lost 8 bases, leaving 10 bases of the junction unmatched. Germline loops: CDR1 SNHLY, CDR2 FYNNEI. CDR3 loop: CASSGGGLAGLNTGELFF. In DNA, the CDR3 is TGTGCCAGCTCAGGGGGGGGACTAGCGGGACTGAACACCGGGGAGCTGTTTTTT.

The chain combines TRBV2 with TRBJ1-1; D is unclear. V dropped 1 base and J dropped 0 bases, with 12 bases sitting between them. The CDR3 sequence is 16 residues long. Per germline, CDR1 SNHLY and CDR2 FYNNEI. CDR3 region: CASSEGAVTMNTEAFF. The CDR3 region has the DNA TGTGCCAGCAGTGAAGGAGCAGTAACTATGAACACTGAAGCTTTCTTT.

This clone was counted once. The chain is built from TRBV11-2 and TRBJ1-1, with TRBD1 matching 8 bases. The V and J ends lost 4 bases and 4 bases, in that order; junction bases with no gene match: 5. The CDR3 contains 14 residues. Germline V gene data show CDR1 as SGHAT and CDR2 as FQNNGV. The CDR3 region has the DNA TGTGCCAGCAGCTCCTCGGACAGGGTCACTGAAGCTTTCTTT. Protein: CASSSSDRVTEAFF.

The chain couples TRBV2 to TRBJ1-2; a possible D gene is TRBD1 (5 bases). V was trimmed by 1 base and J by 5 bases, leaving 17 bases between them. The CDR3 sequence is 16 residues long. Germline V gene data show CDR1 as SNHLY and CDR2 as FYNNEI. The CDR3 DNA is TGTGCCAGCAGTGAAGGGGGCGGGGATGGGATTTATGGCTACACCTTC. As protein: CASSEGGGDGIYGYTF. Full variable domain (rest looked up from reference TRBV2 and TRBJ1-2): EPEVTQTPSHQVTQMGQEVILRCVPISNHLYFYWYRQILGQKVEFLVSFYNNEISEKSEIFDDQFSVERPDGSNFTLKIRSTKLEDSAMYFCASSEGGGDGIYGYTFGSGTRLTVV.

V is TRBV6-1 and J is TRBJ1-1, with D perhaps matching TRBD1 (5 bases). The CDR3 consists of 13 residues. V lost 7 bases to trimming and J lost 6 bases, with 15 bases between them. CDR1 is MNHNS and CDR2 is SASEGT in the germline V gene. CDR3 bases: TGTGCCAGCACTACGGGGGGGGACGCTGAAGCTTTCTTT. This translates into CASTTGGDAEAFF.

The chain employs TRBV30 and TRBJ2-7, with 9 bases identical to TRBD1. V dropped 3 bases and J dropped 0; count of bases not matched to a gene: 9. Germline-derived CDR1 and CDR2 are GTSNPN and SVGIG (reference sequence). The CDR3 sequence is 16 residues long. CDR3 amino acids: CAWRAEDRGFSYEQYF. CDR3 nucleotide sequence: TGTGCCTGGAGAGCCGAGGACAGGGGCTTCTCCTACGAGCAGTACTTC.

The count of this clone is one. The J gene is TRBJ1-1, the V gene TRBV7-8; 8 bases line up with TRBD1. J gave up 6 bases and V 3 bases, and 9 bases lay outside the gene matches. The CDR3 totals 15 residues. Germline V gene lookup returns CDR1 SGHVS and CDR2 FQNEAQ. CDR3 region: CASSFRTGRVAEAFF. DNA of the CDR3: TGTGCCAGCAGCTTTCGGACAGGGAGAGTAGCTGAAGCTTTCTTT.

J is TRBJ2-7 and V is TRBV19, with D maybe TRBD1 (6 bases). The germline V gene has CDR1 LNHDA and CDR2 SQIVND (reference sequence). The CDR3 has 13 amino acids. Trimming removed 3 bases at V and 5 bases at J, with 11 bases between. Written as DNA, the CDR3 is TGTGCCAGTAGTATGGGGACACCGAACGAGCAGTACTTC. As protein: CASSMGTPNEQYF. Full variable domain (remainder filled in from reference TRBV19 and TRBJ2-7): DGGITQSPKYLFRKEGQNVTLSCEQNLNHDAMYWYRQDPGQGLRLIYYSQIVNDFQKGDIAEGYSVSREKKESFPLTVTSAQKNPTAFYLCASSMGTPNEQYFGPGTRLTVT.

This clone occurred a few times. Other DNA sequences in the same sample also yield this CDR3. The chain has TRBV30 and TRBJ2-7; TRBD2 aligns across 9 bases. The CDR3 has 13 residues. Germline V gene lookup returns CDR1 GTSNPN and CDR2 SVGIG (reference sequence). The ends lost 0 bases at V and 4 bases at J; junction bases unmatched: 1. CDR3 coding DNA: TGTGCCTGGAGTGTAGCGGGGGGTTACGAGCAGTACTTC. It yields the protein CAWSVAGGYEQYF.

The V call is TRBV13, the J call TRBJ2-5, with TRBD2 matching over 9 bases. Losses at the gene ends were 8 bases for V and 5 bases for J; bases not matched to a gene: 15. The germline CDR1 and CDR2 sequences are PRHDT and FYEKMQ (reference sequence). This CDR3 has 16 amino acids. The CDR3 nucleotides are TGTGCCAGCGCCTCGCGGGTCGGCGGGGGGGCGGAGACCCAGTACTTC. It encodes CASASRVGGGAETQYF.

V usage is TRBV7-6 and J usage is TRBJ1-1; 9 positions match TRBD1. The J segment lost 5 bases and the V segment lost 3 bases, leaving 4 bases of the junction unmatched. The V gene's germline CDR1 is SGHVS and CDR2 FNYEAQ. There are 14 residues in the CDR3. The chain's CDR3 is CASSLTGQGTEAFF. CDR3 DNA: TGTGCCAGCAGCTTGACGGGACAGGGTACTGAAGCTTTCTTT.

The CDR3 bases are TGCGCCAGCAGCCAAGATAGCGGCTACGAGCAGTACTTC. Its protein is CASSQDSGYEQYF. The chain uses TRBV4-1 and TRBJ2-7, with D perhaps TRBD2 (6 bases). The CDR3 sequence is 13 residues long. The V and J ends lost 0 bases and 3 bases respectively, with 6 bases between them. CDR1 and CDR2 (germline): MGHRA, YSYEKL.

The chain is built from TRBV5-5 and TRBJ1-4, with D maybe TRBD1 (5 bases). Germline V gene lookup returns CDR1 SGHKS and CDR2 YYEKEE (reference sequence). This CDR3 region has 15 residues. V lost 5 bases and J 0 bases, leaving 11 bases between the germline ends. The CDR3: CASSRTPATNEKLFF. CDR3 sequence (DNA): TGTGCCAGCAGTCGGACACCCGCAACTAATGAAAAACTGTTTTTT. Supplemented by reference TRBV5-5 and TRBJ1-4, the full variable domain reads DAGVTQSPTHLIKTRGQQVTLRCSPISGHKSVSWYQQVLGQGPQFIFQYYEKEERGRGNFPDRFSARQFPNYSSELNVNALLLGDSALYLCASSRTPATNEKLFFGSGTQLSVL.

This clone was counted a single time. The rearrangement uses TRBV18 and TRBJ2-7, with 9 bases that match TRBD1. Germline V CDR1 and CDR2: KGHSH, LQKENI. CDR3 length: 15 amino acids. V shed 0 bases, J shed 2 bases, and the junction held 2 bases outside the gene matches. The CDR3 DNA is TGTGCCAGCTCACCACCGGGACAGGGTCCCTACGAGCAGTACTTC. Amino acids: CASSPPGQGPYEQYF.

The chain links TRBV10-3 to TRBJ2-3; D not certain. Trimming took off 2 bases at V and 9 bases at J, with 6 bases between the two ends. Looked up from germline, CDR1 is ENHRY and CDR2 is SYGVKD. The CDR3 totals 11 residues. DNA of the CDR3: TGTGCCATCAGTGAGAAGGAGACGCAGTATTTT. Residues: CAISEKETQYF.

This clone was found a few times. J is TRBJ1-5 and V is TRBV4-3; 7 positions agree with TRBD1. Germline trimming cut 1 base from V and 4 bases from J; bases unmatched to any gene: 4. Germline assignment: CDR1 LGHNA and CDR2 YSLEER. This CDR3 region has 15 residues. CDR3 region: CASSQVYRGNQPQHF. The CDR3 nucleotides are TGCGCCAGCAGCCAAGTTTACAGGGGTAATCAGCCCCAGCATTTT.

The rearrangement links TRBV5-4 to TRBJ2-1; D might be TRBD2 (5 bases). The CDR3 loop spans 14 amino acids. Germline V gene sequence: CDR1 SGHNT, CDR2 YYREEE (reference sequence). Between the trimmed V and J ends, which lost 5 bases and 10 bases, there was a span of 19 bases. The CDR3 here is CASSPSAGFREQFF. The CDR3 DNA reads as TGTGCCAGCAGTCCTAGTGCGGGTTTCAGGGAGCAGTTCTTC.

The chain employs TRBV10-3 and TRBJ2-1, with TRBD2 matching over 9 bases. In germline, CDR1 is ENHRY, CDR2 SYGVKD. CDR3 length: 15 amino acids. J was trimmed by 4 bases and V by 4 bases; bases with no gene match: 5. CDR3 region: CAISGETSGYNEQFF. The CDR3 nucleotides read TGTGCCATCAGTGGGGAGACTAGCGGATACAATGAGCAGTTCTTC.

The chain has TRBV29-1 and TRBJ2-5, with D maybe TRBD1 (6 bases). The CDR3 totals 12 residues. V lost 2 bases and J lost 3, with 7 bases in between. The germline CDR1 and CDR2 sequences are SQVTM and ANQGSEA. The CDR3 reads CSVEKGEETQYF. The CDR3 DNA reads TGCAGCGTTGAAAAGGGGGAAGAGACCCAGTACTTC.

This chain links TRBV4-1 with TRBJ2-7; D not resolved. V lost 3 bases and J lost 0, with 12 bases in between. The length of the CDR3 is 15 residues. Per the germline V gene, CDR1 is MGHRA and CDR2 is YSYEKL. The CDR3 spells CASSHRAGDSYEQYF. The CDR3 nucleotides are TGCGCCAGCAGCCATAGAGCCGGAGACTCCTACGAGCAGTACTTC.